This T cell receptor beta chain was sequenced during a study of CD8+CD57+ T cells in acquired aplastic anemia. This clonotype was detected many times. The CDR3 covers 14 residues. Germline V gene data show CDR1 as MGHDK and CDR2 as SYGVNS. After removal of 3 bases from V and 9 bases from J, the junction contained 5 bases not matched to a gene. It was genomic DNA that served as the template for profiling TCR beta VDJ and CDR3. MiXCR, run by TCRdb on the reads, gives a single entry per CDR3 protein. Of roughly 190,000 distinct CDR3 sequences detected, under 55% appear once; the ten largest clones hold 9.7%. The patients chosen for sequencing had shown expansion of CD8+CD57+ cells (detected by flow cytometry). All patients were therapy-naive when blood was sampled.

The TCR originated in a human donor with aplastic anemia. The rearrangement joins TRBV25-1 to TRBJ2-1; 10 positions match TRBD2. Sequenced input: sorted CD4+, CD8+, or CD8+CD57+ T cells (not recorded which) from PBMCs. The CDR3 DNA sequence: TGTGCCAGCAGTGACTCGACTAGCGGGCCTGAGCAGTTCTTC. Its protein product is CASSDSTSGPEQFF.